This T cell receptor (beta chain) came from a study of shared clonotypes between healthy human individuals. Study findings and constraints: Rarefaction exposed incomplete sorted-subset sequencing despite large depth.

This table comes from immunoSEQ multiplex PCR, and its TCRdb copy is limited to in-frame clones, with some not included. Altogether about 590,000 clones are present, around 95% being singletons, with the ten largest covering 0.09% to 0.13%. Concerning this clone: The antigen is unknown.

Positive CCR7 selection of CD45RO-negative cells yielded the naive CD8 cells, and terminally differentiated effector memory CD45RA+ cells were excluded. Per the germline V gene, CDR1 is MNHEY and CDR2 is SMNVEV (reference sequence). The CDR3 sequence is 12 residues long. Trimming removed 6 bases at V and 2 bases at J, with 5 bases between. The TCR sequence derives from a woman in her thirties in good health. This chain connects TRBV27 to TRBJ2-1; D not resolved. Sequenced sample: naive CD8+ T cells sorted from blood. The CDR3 nucleotides are TGTGCCAGCAGGAGAGCCTACAATGAGCAGTTCTTC. This codes for CASRRAYNEQFF.